This T cell receptor beta chain was found in a study of Ad26.COV2.S vaccination and SARS-CoV-2 variants. Study-wide context: Ad26.COV2.S arm of COV1001 included the donor.

The CDR3 is 14 amino acids. V lost 2 bases to trimming and J lost 1 base, with 9 bases between them. The germline V gene has CDR1 SGDLS and CDR2 YYNGEE. Generated by immunoSEQ multiplex PCR, the TCRdb table keeps only in-frame clones and is missing some. Of 290,000 or so clones detected, about 89% appear once; the ten largest clones hold approximately 3.4%. Treatment specified: roughly 18 received Ad26.COV2.S at low or high dose, single or two shots; 5 received placebo; per-sample allocation not given. Samples came from day 63 after the first vaccine or placebo injection. As for this clone: This sample includes further DNA sequences coding for the same CDR3.

The TCR originated in a person between 18 and 65 years old who received the Ad26.COV2.S COVID-19 vaccine or a placebo. The sample was peripheral blood, taken in a trial of Ad26.COV2.S vaccine versus placebo. The chain is built from TRBV9 and TRBJ2-5, with a weak D call TRBD1 (6 bases). For the CDR3, the DNA is TGTGCCAGCAGCGTTACAGGGCTCCAAGAGACCCAGTACTTC. It yields the protein CASSVTGLQETQYF.